Detailed here is one T cell receptor (beta chain). Authors' processing steps: Reference gene primer amplification yielded estimated nucleated cell counts. Clones were read by immunoSEQ multiplex PCR, and TCRdb kept only the in-frame ones, dropping some. D and trimming come from the DNA, and the V and J calls and clone size come from that table. The sample holds about 170,000 clones, roughly 82% seen once. The data stem from a study of blood T cell repertoires in COVID-19. Study-wide context: Sample material is recorded as cDNA or gDNA derived from T cells, B-cell-depleted T cells, or PBMCs.

Recruited during active infection, patients (from Seattle) were subsequently followed longitudinally. This CDR3 has 13 amino acids. The germline gives CDR1 KGHDR, CDR2 SFDVKD. V dropped 9 bases and J dropped 8 bases, with 18 bases sitting between them. The V gene is TRBV24-1, the J gene TRBJ1-2; tentative D call: TRBD1 (6 bases). Sequencing input: peripheral blood. This sequence originates from a woman aged 40 to 49 with COVID-19, enrolled during active disease. The CDR3 reads CATSDSPMGGYTF. The CDR3 DNA reads as TGTGCCACCTCGGACAGTCCTATGGGGGGCTACACCTTC.